This entry lists 7 T cell receptor beta chains sequenced from one sample in a study of T-cell reconstitution after alpha-beta-depleted transplantation in children. Preparation of the TCRbeta library involved a method that used unique molecular identifiers. MiXCR, run by TCRdb on the PCR reads, gives a single entry per CDR3 protein. The table records 55,000 to 90,000 distinct CDR3 sequences, 4% to 5% of them present only once. Sample: PBMCs, mostly from graft donor cells, taken 180 days after TCRalphabeta/CD19-depleted stem cell transplant. The receptors shown here come from a boy under two years old who had a stem cell transplant for acute myeloid leukemia, so the T cells may come from the graft donor.

This clonotype was seen ten or more times. The genes are TRBV7-6 and TRBJ1-2, with 7 bases matching TRBD1. V shed 5 bases, J shed 0 bases, and the junction held 3 bases outside the gene matches. The CDR3 runs 14 residues. CDR1 is SGHVS, CDR2 FNYEAQ, per germline. CDR3: CASSRGQSNYGYTF. As DNA, the CDR3 is TGTGCCAGCAGCCGGGGACAGTCTAACTATGGCTACACCTTC.

This clonotype appeared many times. The V call is TRBV30, the J call TRBJ2-5, with D possibly being TRBD2 (5 bases). The ends were cut back, 4 bases at V and 2 bases at J, with 8 bases in the middle. This CDR3 comprises 12 residues. In germline, CDR1 is GTSNPN, CDR2 SVGIG (reference sequence). The DNA for the CDR3 is TGTGCCTGGACTAGCCTTCAAGAGACCCAGTACTTC. Its protein product is CAWTSLQETQYF.

There are many counts of this clonotype. This chain links TRBV29-1 with TRBJ1-2; tentatively, D is TRBD1 (6 bases). The ends were cut back, 6 bases at V and 8 bases at J, with 10 bases in the middle. The CDR3 covers 10 residues. Germline CDR1 is SQVTM and CDR2 is ANQGSEA. CDR3 region: CSVPGDGYTF. The CDR3 region has the DNA TGCAGCGTCCCAGGGGACGGCTACACCTTC.

The sample holds many counts of this clonotype. The rearrangement links TRBV12-3 or TRBV12-4 to TRBJ2-3, with TRBD1 matching over 10 bases. V lost 6 bases, J lost 1 base, and 4 bases stayed unmatched. The CDR3 consists of 15 residues. Written as DNA, the CDR3 is TGTGCCAGCAGCACCGGGACAGGGGGCACAGATACGCAGTATTTT. It is translated as CASSTGTGGTDTQYF.

There are many counts of this clonotype. The chain links TRBV5-1 to TRBJ2-5, with 13 bases fitting TRBD2. The CDR3 totals 15 residues. V shed 6 bases, J shed 7 bases, and the junction held 9 bases outside the gene matches. The germline V gene encodes CDR1 SGHRS and CDR2 YFSETQ. CDR3 DNA sequence: TGCGCCAGCAACCGGGGGACTAGCGGGGACGGGACCCAGTACTTC. It encodes CASNRGTSGDGTQYF.

This clonotype was seen many times. The chain recombines TRBV5-6 with TRBJ2-3; 9 bases are a match to TRBD1. Losses at the gene ends were 6 bases for V and 3 bases for J; bases not matched to a gene: 5. The CDR3 has 14 residues. Germline CDR1 and CDR2: SGHDT and YYEEEE. For the CDR3, the DNA is TGTGCCAGCACCGGGGACAGGGTAACAGATACGCAGTATTTT. Translation gives CASTGDRVTDTQYF.

This clonotype occurred many times. The chain joins TRBV12-3 or TRBV12-4 to TRBJ1-1, with D perhaps TRBD1 (5 bases). This CDR3 has 13 amino acids. V was trimmed by 3 bases and J by 4 bases, leaving 9 bases between them. For the CDR3, the DNA is TGTGCCAGCAGTTTGCCAGGGCCCACTGAAGCTTTCTTT. As protein: CASSLPGPTEAFF.